This T cell receptor (beta chain) stems from a study of OX40 agonist ivuxolimab in advanced cancers. Whole-study context: The mean age was roughly 60 years, ranging from 23 to 79, with 65% to 85% of participants male. Broader study findings: Part of the nonresponder group also had normalized T-cell clonal expansion that was low. More expanded clones were seen, on average, in CD8+ T cells than in CD4+.

The method was immunoSEQ multiplex PCR; TCRdb's version includes in-frame clones alone and lacks a portion of them. The sample records tens of thousands of clones, nearly 85% being singletons. Comment on this clone: No antigen is known for it.

V trimming: 0 bases; J trimming: 7 bases; junction bases outside the gene matches: 6. CDR1 SGHTA and CDR2 FQGTGA come from the germline V gene. This CDR3 spans 15 amino acids. The sample in question was CD4+ or CD8+ T cells sorted from blood, obtained in a trial of the OX40 agonist ivuxolimab. The sequence came from an adult with an advanced solid tumor such as melanoma, head and neck, liver or kidney cancer. This chain links TRBV7-3 with TRBJ2-1, with 7 bases that match TRBD2. The CDR3 spells CASSLTAGARNEQFF. CDR3 DNA: TGTGCCAGCAGCTTAACCGCGGGAGCGCGTAATGAGCAGTTCTTC.